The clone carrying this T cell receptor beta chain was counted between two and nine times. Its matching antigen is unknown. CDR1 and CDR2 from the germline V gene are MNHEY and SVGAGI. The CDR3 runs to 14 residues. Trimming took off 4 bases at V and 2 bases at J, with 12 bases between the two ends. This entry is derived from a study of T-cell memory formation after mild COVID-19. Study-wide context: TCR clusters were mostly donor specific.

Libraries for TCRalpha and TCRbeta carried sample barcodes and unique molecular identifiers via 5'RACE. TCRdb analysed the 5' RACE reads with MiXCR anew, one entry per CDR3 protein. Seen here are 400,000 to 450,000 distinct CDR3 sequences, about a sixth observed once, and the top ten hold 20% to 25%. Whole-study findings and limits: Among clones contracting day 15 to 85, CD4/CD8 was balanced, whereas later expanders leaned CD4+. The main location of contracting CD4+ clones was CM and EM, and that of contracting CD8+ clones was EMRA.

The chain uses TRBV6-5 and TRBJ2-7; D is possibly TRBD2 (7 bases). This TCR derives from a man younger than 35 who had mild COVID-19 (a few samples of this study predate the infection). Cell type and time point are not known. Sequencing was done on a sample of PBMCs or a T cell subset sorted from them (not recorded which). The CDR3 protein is CASSSGGGTYEQYV. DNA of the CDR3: TGTGCCAGCAGTTCTGGCGGGGGCACCTACGAGCAGTACGTC.